The clone carrying this TCR beta chain has at least ten counts. The sample originates from a study of T-cell reconstitution after alpha-beta-depleted transplantation in children. Unique molecular identifiers were used to barcode this TCRbeta library. One entry per CDR3 protein results from TCRdb running MiXCR on the PCR reads. Of about 91,000 distinct CDR3 sequences listed, roughly 8.8% were seen once; the top ten hold about 7%. The CDR3 sequence is 13 residues long. From germline, CDR1 is SQVTM and CDR2 ANQGSEA. V shed 6 bases and J 5 bases; nucleotides not matched to a gene: 5. The TCR originated in a human donor who donated a stem cell graft to a child with congenital amegakaryocytic thrombocytopenia. The sequenced sample was PBMCs from the stem cell graft donor, obtained from the stem cell graft. The chain employs TRBV29-1 and TRBJ2-1, with 9 bases fitting TRBD2. The CDR3 DNA sequence: TGCAGCGTAGAAAGGACTAGCGACAATGAGCAGTTCTTC. As protein: CSVERTSDNEQFF.